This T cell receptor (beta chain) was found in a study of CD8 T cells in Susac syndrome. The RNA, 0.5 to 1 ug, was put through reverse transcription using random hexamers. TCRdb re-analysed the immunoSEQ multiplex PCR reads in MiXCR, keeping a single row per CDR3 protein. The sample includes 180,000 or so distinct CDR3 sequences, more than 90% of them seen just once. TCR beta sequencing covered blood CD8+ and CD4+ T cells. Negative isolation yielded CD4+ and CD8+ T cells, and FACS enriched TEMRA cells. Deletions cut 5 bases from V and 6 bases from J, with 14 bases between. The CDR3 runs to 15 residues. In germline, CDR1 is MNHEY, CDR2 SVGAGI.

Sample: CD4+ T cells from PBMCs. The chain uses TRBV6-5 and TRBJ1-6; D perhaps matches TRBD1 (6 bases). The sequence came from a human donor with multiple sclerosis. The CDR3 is CASSQDSFGNSPLHF. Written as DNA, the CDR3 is TGTGCCAGCAGTCAGGACAGCTTCGGTAATTCACCCCTCCACTTT.